Presented here are 25 T cell receptor beta chains from one specimen sequenced in a study of blood T cell repertoires in COVID-19. Profiled with immunoSEQ multiplex PCR; TCRdb holds only in-frame clones, not every one. The sample lists about 70,000 clones, 85% to 90% occurring once. Material for sequencing was peripheral blood. These receptor sequences come from a man aged 45-60 years with active COVID-19.

This sequence joins TRBV5-1 and TRBJ2-1; maybe TRBD1 (5 bases). The CDR3 is 16 amino acids. Deletions cut 6 bases from V and 1 base from J, with 17 bases between. Looked up from germline, CDR1 is SGHRS and CDR2 is YFSETQ. CDR3 region: CASKTHQGVSYNEQFF. The CDR3 nucleotides read TGCGCCAGCAAGACTCATCAGGGTGTATCCTACAATGAGCAGTTCTTC.

For the CDR3, the DNA is TGTGCCACCAGCAGAGGACTAGCGGGAGTAGATACGCAGTATTTT. This encodes CATSRGLAGVDTQYF. The chain joins TRBV15 to TRBJ2-3, with 12 bases that match TRBD2. The CDR3 runs to 15 residues. Per the germline V gene, CDR1 is LNHNV and CDR2 is YYDKDF (reference sequence). The V segment lost 1 base and the J segment 5 bases; nucleotides outside the gene matches: 1.

V is TRBV5-1 and J is TRBJ1-4, with a weak D call TRBD1 (5 bases). Germline V gene lookup returns CDR1 SGHRS and CDR2 YFSETQ. The CDR3 loop spans 12 amino acids. V dropped 4 bases and J dropped 8 bases, with 9 bases sitting between them. The CDR3 sequence is CASSPDSEKLFF. DNA of the CDR3: TGCGCCAGCAGCCCAGACAGCGAAAAACTGTTTTTT.

The chain couples TRBV6-2 or TRBV6-3 to TRBJ2-6, with D perhaps matching TRBD1 (5 bases). The germline gives CDR1 MNHEY, CDR2 SVGEGT. CDR3 length equals 15 residues. The V end lost 5 bases, the J end lost 4 bases, and 12 bases lay between the germline ends. CDR3 protein: CASSNRILGANVLTF. The CDR3 bases are TGTGCCAGCAGTAACAGGATTCTCGGGGCCAACGTCCTGACTTTC.

This chain joins TRBV14 and TRBJ2-1; 10 bases line up with TRBD2. The CDR3 loop spans 14 amino acids. V was clipped by 1 base and J by 9 bases; unmatched bases: 3. Germline V gives CDR1 SGHDN, CDR2 FVKESK. This chain's CDR3 is CASSQARLAGEQFF. In nucleotides, the CDR3 is TGTGCCAGCAGCCAAGCCAGACTAGCGGGTGAGCAGTTCTTC.

The chain carries TRBV20-1 and TRBJ2-1; maybe TRBD2 (5 bases). Germline lookup yields CDR1 DFQATT and CDR2 SNEGSKA (reference sequence). The V gene lost 3 bases and the J gene lost 0 bases, with 12 bases spanning the gap. This CDR3 is built from 15 residues. For the CDR3, the DNA is TGCAGTGCTAGTAGCGCCTCCGTCTCCTACAATGAGCAGTTCTTC. Amino acids: CSASSASVSYNEQFF.

V is TRBV15 and J is TRBJ2-7, with 9 bases that match TRBD1. The J segment lost 3 bases and the V segment lost 5 bases, leaving 11 bases of the junction unmatched. Germline V gives CDR1 LNHNV, CDR2 YYDKDF (reference sequence). CDR3 length equals 16 residues. The CDR3 DNA is TGTGCCACCAGCGCTCCCTCCGGGACAGGGATCTACGAGCAGTACTTC. Residues: CATSAPSGTGIYEQYF.

The chain uses TRBV7-9 and TRBJ1-1, with D maybe TRBD1 (6 bases). With 4 bases removed from V and 0 bases from J, the gap between germline ends came to 15 bases. CDR3 length: 16 residues. Germline CDR1 is SEHNR and CDR2 is FQNEAQ (reference sequence). CDR3 sequence: CASSSDRTLLNTEAFF. CDR3 nucleotides: TGTGCCAGCAGCTCTGACAGGACTCTACTGAACACTGAAGCTTTCTTT. Together with reference TRBV7-9 and TRBJ1-1, the CDR3 gives the full variable domain: DTGVSQNPRHKITKRGQNVTFRCDPISEHNRLYWYRQTLGQGPEFLTYFQNEAQLEKSRLLSDRFSAERPKGSFSTLEIQRTEQGDSAMYLCASSSDRTLLNTEAFFGQGTRLTVV.

The V and J genes are TRBV30 and TRBJ1-1; the D gene is possibly TRBD1 (5 bases). The CDR3 runs to 14 residues. Trimming took off 0 bases at V and 3 bases at J, with 11 bases between the two ends. Germline CDR1 reads GTSNPN; CDR2 reads SVGIG (reference sequence). The CDR3 nucleotides are TGTGCCTGGAGTGTACATCGGGGGTACACTGAAGCTTTCTTT. The encoded protein is CAWSVHRGYTEAFF.

The chain is built from TRBV5-4 and TRBJ2-3; 9 nucleotides agree with TRBD2. Trimming at V came to 4 bases and at J to 3 bases, leaving 9 bases not matched to a gene. In germline, CDR1 is SGHNT, CDR2 YYREEE (reference sequence). The CDR3 covers 16 residues. The CDR3 protein is CASSPSSGRSTDTQYF. DNA of the CDR3: TGTGCCAGCAGCCCGTCCAGCGGGAGGAGTACAGATACGCAGTATTTT.

A single count supports this clone. The chain is built from TRBV12-3 or TRBV12-4 and TRBJ2-7; perhaps TRBD1 as D (6 bases). This CDR3 is built from 13 residues. Trimming left V 4 bases short and J 1 base short, with 8 bases between. The CDR3 reads CASSWGPSYEQYF. CDR3 nucleotides: TGTGCCAGCAGTTGGGGGCCTTCCTACGAGCAGTACTTC.

J is TRBJ2-1 and V is TRBV27, with 11 bases aligning to TRBD2. V lost 7 bases and J lost 6; bases outside the gene matches: 8. The V gene's germline CDR1 is MNHEY and CDR2 SMNVEV (reference sequence). The CDR3 is made up of 15 amino acids. The CDR3 DNA follows: TGTGCCAGCACCCTTAGACTAGCGGGAATCAATGAGCAGTTCTTC. Its protein product is CASTLRLAGINEQFF.

This chain joins TRBV5-1 and TRBJ2-3, with 9 bases identical to TRBD1. The V gene end was trimmed by 4 bases and the J gene end by 5 bases; junction bases not matched to a gene: 8. Germline V gene sequence: CDR1 SGHRS, CDR2 YFSETQ. The CDR3 covers 15 residues. In DNA, the CDR3 is TGCGCCAGCAGCACTGGGACAGGGAATAGAGATACGCAGTATTTT. This sequence encodes CASSTGTGNRDTQYF.

V is TRBV11-2 and J is TRBJ1-1, with D possibly matching TRBD1 (6 bases). The CDR3 length is 15 residues. Germline CDR1 SGHAT, CDR2 FQNNGV. Trimming took 1 base from V and 4 from J, leaving 13 bases between them. The CDR3 is CASSLALGGGTEAFF. CDR3 DNA: TGTGCCAGCAGCTTAGCTCTTGGGGGCGGCACTGAAGCTTTCTTT.

About this clone: One end of the junction does not line up with germline, which may come from a read error. The gene calls are TRBV4-3 and TRBJ2-3, with 8 bases lining up with TRBD2. The CDR3 contains 15 residues. Germline CDR1 reads LGHNA; CDR2 reads YSLEER. The DNA of the CDR3 is TGCGCCAGCAGCCAAGTAAGCGGGAGCATAGATACGCAGTATTTT. Translating it yields CASSQVSGSIDTQYF.

The rearrangement uses TRBV5-1 and TRBJ1-2; 9 bases agree with TRBD1. Germline V lookup: CDR1 SGHRS, CDR2 YFSETQ. J was trimmed by 2 bases and V by 5 bases; bases with no gene match: 7. The CDR3 has 15 amino acids. The CDR3: CASRLRDRENYGYTF. DNA of the CDR3: TGCGCCAGCAGGCTCCGGGACAGGGAAAACTATGGCTACACCTTC.

V and J are TRBV24-1 and TRBJ2-7; possible D gene TRBD2, 5 bases. The germline V gene has CDR1 KGHDR and CDR2 SFDVKD. Trimming cost V 4 bases and J 3 bases, with 9 bases left between them. The CDR3 length is 13 residues. The CDR3 loop reads CATSDGIHYEQYF. The CDR3 DNA is TGTGCCACCAGTGACGGGATTCACTACGAGCAGTACTTC.

The chain employs TRBV2 and TRBJ1-3, with D maybe TRBD1 (6 bases). This CDR3 comprises 14 residues. Germline V lookup: CDR1 SNHLY, CDR2 FYNNEI. V was cut by 6 bases and J by 0 bases, with 9 bases left in between. CDR3 sequence reads: CASSDRISGNTIYF. DNA for the CDR3: TGTGCCAGCAGCGACAGGATCTCTGGAAACACCATATATTTT.

In the case of this clone: The junction departs from germline at one end; a sequencing error may be responsible. The CDR3 loop is CASSRRTGQWLF. CDR3 nucleotides: TGTGCCAGCAGCCGAAGGACAGGGCAGTGGCTCTTC. The V call is TRBV7-2, the J call TRBJ2-1; 8 bases match TRBD1. The CDR3 contains 12 residues. Germline V gene data show CDR1 as SGHTA and CDR2 as FQGNSA.

The chain uses TRBV18 and TRBJ2-2, with D hard to call. V gave up 2 bases and J gave up 0 bases, with 16 bases separating them. CDR1 KGHSH and CDR2 LQKENI come from the germline V gene. This CDR3 has 18 amino acids. The CDR3 coding sequence is TGTGCCAGCTCACCAATTAGTTTGGGCGCCGCGAACACCGGGGAGCTGTTTTTT. The encoded protein is CASSPISLGAANTGELFF.

The chain couples TRBV5-3 to TRBJ2-1; D gene unclear. TRBV5-3 is flagged as an ORF with uncertain function. The CDR3 has 13 residues. The germline V and J ends were trimmed by 6 bases and 8 bases, with 15 bases remaining between them. The CDR3 sequence is CARNPPPRDEQFF. For the CDR3, the DNA is TGTGCCAGAAATCCGCCCCCGCGAGATGAGCAGTTCTTC.

The CDR3 protein is CASSLRISGANVLTF. The CDR3 DNA sequence: TGTGCCAGCAGCTTGCGTATCTCTGGGGCCAACGTCCTGACTTTC. This rearrangement joins TRBV5-4 to TRBJ2-6, with D hard to call. Between the trimmed V and J ends, which lost 1 base and 0 bases, there was a span of 5 bases. The length of the CDR3 is 15 residues. The germline V gene has CDR1 SGHNT and CDR2 YYREEE (reference sequence).

This sequence joins TRBV7-8 and TRBJ2-7, with TRBD1 identical over 7 bases. The CDR3 has 18 residues. In germline, CDR1 is SGHVS, CDR2 FQNEAQ. Unmatched junction bases numbered 12, after V lost 1 base and J lost 0 bases. The CDR3 loop reads CASSLVGTASTFSYEQYF. DNA of the CDR3: TGTGCCAGCAGCTTAGTAGGGACAGCTTCTACTTTCTCCTACGAGCAGTACTTC.

In this sample, this clone turned up a few times. The chain has TRBV27 and TRBJ2-1; TRBD2 might be the D (6 bases). The CDR3 spans 15 residues. From germline, CDR1 is MNHEY and CDR2 SMNVEV (reference sequence). V was cut by 6 bases and J by 9 bases, with 21 bases left in between. This chain's CDR3 is CASRGLSSSLVEQFF. The DNA for the CDR3 is TGTGCCAGCAGGGGACTCTCCTCCTCGTTAGTTGAGCAGTTCTTC.

This chain links TRBV28 with TRBJ2-1; D gene uncertain. Trimming shortened V by 2 bases and J by 10 bases, and 3 bases separated the two germline ends. There are 10 residues in the CDR3. Germline V gene lookup returns CDR1 MDHEN and CDR2 SYDVKM. The CDR3: CASSLVEQFF. As DNA, the CDR3 is TGTGCCAGCAGTTTAGTAGAGCAGTTCTTC.